These 19 T cell receptor beta chains were all obtained from the same sample, sequenced in a study of shared T cell receptors in the human thymus. Assay used: immunoSEQ multiplex PCR; TCRdb lists only in-frame clones, some missing. In the table there are more than 300,000 clones, roughly 94% of which are singletons. Sample: thymocytes. The receptors shown here come from a human donor.

This chain links TRBV14 with TRBJ2-3; D remains unclear. The CDR3 loop spans 11 amino acids. Trimming stripped 0 bases from V and 9 bases from J, with 4 bases between. In germline, CDR1 is SGHDN, CDR2 FVKESK. Here the CDR3 reads CASSQDHTQYF. CDR3 DNA sequence: TGTGCCAGCAGCCAAGATCACACGCAGTATTTT.

The sample holds one count of this clone. V usage is TRBV10-3 and J usage is TRBJ2-3, with D possibly matching TRBD1 (5 bases). The CDR3 is 12 residues long. Germline lookup yields CDR1 ENHRY and CDR2 SYGVKD. V was pared by 8 bases and J by 3 bases, with 9 bases between. CDR3 DNA: TGTGCCATCGGGGCTTTTACAGATACGCAGTATTTT. Translating it yields CAIGAFTDTQYF.

V is TRBV9 and J is TRBJ2-7, with D uncertain. Trimming cost V 4 bases and J 0 bases, with 11 bases left between them. Per germline, CDR1 SGDLS and CDR2 YYNGEE. The CDR3 has 14 residues. The CDR3 bases are TGTGCCAGCAGCCAGTCCAGAGGCTCCTACGAGCAGTACTTC. Its protein product is CASSQSRGSYEQYF.

This chain uses TRBV5-1 with TRBJ1-1; D not certain. The CDR3 sequence is 12 residues long. The ends were cut back, 4 bases at V and 7 bases at J, with 11 bases in the middle. Germline V gene lookup returns CDR1 SGHRS and CDR2 YFSETQ. CDR3 sequence: CASSGNKNEAFF. The CDR3 DNA reads as TGCGCCAGCAGCGGTAACAAGAATGAAGCTTTCTTT.

The rearrangement uses TRBV6-1 and TRBJ2-7; 9 nucleotides align to TRBD1. Germline assignment: CDR1 MNHNS and CDR2 SASEGT. V was clipped by 2 bases and J by 4 bases; unmatched bases: 6. The CDR3 sequence is 15 residues long. CDR3 sequence (DNA): TGTGCCAGCAGTGAAATAACAGGGGGCGGGTACGAGCAGTACTTC. This sequence encodes CASSEITGGGYEQYF.

V usage is TRBV6-4 and J usage is TRBJ1-2, with D hard to call. The V and J ends lost 2 bases and 6 bases respectively, with 7 bases between them. This CDR3 comprises 12 residues. In germline, CDR1 is MRHNA, CDR2 SNTAGT. Here the CDR3 reads CASSDPVDGYTF. The CDR3 bases are TGTGCCAGCAGTGACCCCGTGGATGGCTACACCTTC.

The DNA for the CDR3 is TGTGCCAGCAGCTTCCAGCGGAGGGCCTTTCGGAATGAGCAGTTCTTC. Amino acid sequence: CASSFQRRAFRNEQFF. The V gene is TRBV5-7, the J gene TRBJ2-1; tentative D call: TRBD2 (6 bases). TRBV5-7 is an ORF, and what it does is uncertain. Deletions cut 2 bases from V and 7 bases from J, with 19 bases between. CDR3 length equals 16 residues.

The rearrangement joins TRBV27 to TRBJ1-2, with D possibly being TRBD1 (5 bases). The V gene lost 7 bases and the J gene lost 6 bases, with 15 bases spanning the gap. In germline, CDR1 is MNHEY, CDR2 SMNVEV (reference sequence). CDR3 length: 13 residues. The CDR3 DNA reads TGTGCCAGCACCTCTTCGGGGGATAATGGCTACACCTTC. This gives the protein CASTSSGDNGYTF.

The chain is built from TRBV19 and TRBJ2-1; 7 nucleotides line up with TRBD2. The CDR3 runs to 14 residues. The germline V gene has CDR1 LNHDA and CDR2 SQIVND (reference sequence). Trimming took 3 bases from V and 5 from J; bases not matched to a gene: 4. The CDR3 sequence is CASSIPGGNNEQFF. Here the CDR3 DNA reads TGTGCCAGTAGTATCCCGGGAGGTAACAATGAGCAGTTCTTC.

This clone was observed a handful of times. The V call is TRBV4-1, the J call TRBJ1-5; 7 bases line up with TRBD1. CDR3 length: 15 residues. Germline CDR1 is MGHRA and CDR2 is YSYEKL. Trimming removed 1 base from V and 9 bases from J; junction bases left unmatched: 9. The CDR3 DNA reads as TGCGCCAGCAGCCAAGTGGACAGGAATCAGTGGCCCCAGCATTTT. This sequence encodes CASSQVDRNQWPQHF.

J is TRBJ1-1 and V is TRBV10-3, with TRBD1 matching 7 bases. The CDR3 sequence is 12 residues long. V was clipped by 11 bases and J by 1 base; unmatched bases: 4. CDR1 ENHRY and CDR2 SYGVKD come from the germline V gene. The DNA of the CDR3 is TGTGCCGCCGGGACAGAGAACACTGAAGCTTTCTTT. The encoded protein is CAAGTENTEAFF.

CDR3 residues: CASSPFDTSSYNEQFF. The CDR3 DNA reads as TGTGCCAGCAGCCCCTTTGATACAAGCTCCTACAATGAGCAGTTCTTC. The chain is built from TRBV7-3 and TRBJ2-1; D is unresolved. V gave up 5 bases and J gave up 0 bases, with 14 bases separating them. The CDR3 totals 16 residues. CDR1 is SGHTA and CDR2 is FQGTGA in the germline V gene.

The chain employs TRBV5-6 and TRBJ1-4, with 8 bases fitting TRBD1. This CDR3 has 15 residues. CDR1 is SGHDT, CDR2 YYEEEE, per germline. The V gene end was trimmed by 4 bases and the J gene end by 3 bases; junction bases not matched to a gene: 5. The CDR3 sequence: CASSDGQGSNEKLFF. CDR3 nucleotide sequence: TGTGCCAGCAGCGACGGACAGGGCTCTAATGAAAAACTGTTTTTT. Variable domain in full (rest from reference TRBV5-6 and TRBJ1-4): DAGVTQSPTHLIKTRGQQVTLRCSPKSGHDTVSWYQQALGQGPQFIFQYYEEEERQRGNFPDRFSGHQFPNYSSELNVNALLLGDSALYLCASSDGQGSNEKLFFGSGTQLSVL.

This clone was seen once. The chain couples TRBV27 to TRBJ1-4; D gene uncertain. Trimming pared 8 bases from V and 0 bases from J, leaving 19 bases between. This CDR3 spans 17 amino acids. The germline V gene encodes CDR1 MNHEY and CDR2 SMNVEV (reference sequence). The CDR3 DNA sequence: TGTGCCAGCGGCCTCCAAACTTCTCGGTCAACTAATGAAAAACTGTTTTTT. This codes for CASGLQTSRSTNEKLFF.

This chain links TRBV9 with TRBJ2-1; TRBD2 aligns across 10 bases. Looked up from germline, CDR1 is SGDLS and CDR2 is YYNGEE. This CDR3 spans 18 amino acids. V shed 0 bases, J shed 1 base, and the junction held 7 bases outside the gene matches. CDR3 nucleotide sequence: TGTGCCAGCAGCGTAGAGCGAGCGGGAGGGGGGTCCTACAATGAGCAGTTCTTC. It specifies CASSVERAGGGSYNEQFF.

The rearrangement joins TRBV2 to TRBJ1-3; weak D call: TRBD1 (5 bases). Trimming removed 9 bases at V and 0 bases at J, with 9 bases between. The CDR3 contains 13 residues. The germline gives CDR1 SNHLY, CDR2 FYNNEI. The CDR3 region has the DNA TGTGCCAGGGAGGGACCCTCTGGAAACACCATATATTTT. Protein sequence: CAREGPSGNTIYF.

The rearrangement uses TRBV27 and TRBJ2-6, with 12 bases lining up with TRBD2. This CDR3 comprises 18 residues. CDR1 is MNHEY and CDR2 is SMNVEV in the germline V gene (reference sequence). The ends lost 6 bases at V and 0 bases at J; junction bases unmatched: 6. CDR3 protein: CASSPGLAGHSGANVLTF. CDR3 bases: TGTGCCAGCAGCCCAGGACTAGCGGGACACTCTGGGGCCAACGTCCTGACTTTC.

The rearrangement joins TRBV28 to TRBJ2-7, with D possibly being TRBD1 (5 bases). The V gene lost 7 bases and the J gene lost 0 bases, with 22 bases spanning the gap. Germline CDR1 is MDHEN and CDR2 is SYDVKM. The CDR3 has 17 amino acids. The CDR3, as DNA: TGTGCCAGCACCAACTCATGGGGATACAGGTTCTCCTACGAGCAGTACTTC. Translated: CASTNSWGYRFSYEQYF.

The CDR3 DNA follows: TGTGCCAGCAGCGGACGTCACAGGGATGGCACTGAAGCTTTCTTT. Its translation: CASSGRHRDGTEAFF. The chain employs TRBV5-8 and TRBJ1-1, with D possibly matching TRBD1 (6 bases). V was cut by 4 bases and J by 4 bases, with 17 bases left in between. Looked up from germline, CDR1 is SGHTS and CDR2 is YDEGEE. The CDR3 is 15 amino acids.